A selection of T cell receptor beta chains follows, all from one sample in a study of CD8+ T cells in alopecia areata. Only in-frame clones appear in the TCRdb table, and some are missing; sequencing was by immunoSEQ multiplex PCR. The table shows 150,000 to 200,000 clones, with roughly 60% occurring only once. Sequences were derived from CD4+ T cells sorted from blood, sampled at week 24, from a patient treated with tofacitinib. The receptors stem from a human donor with alopecia areata. Each CDR3 is given with its conserved first and last residue. Fields, in order: J gene, V gene, D gene, clone size, CDR3 DNA, CDR3 protein. A D gene is named only where the DNA matches it firmly. Not all rows give a size; the values are once, few, many and, for expanded clones, a class.

TRBJ1-1,TRBV29-1,TRBD1,.,TGCAGCGGCGGTCAGGGGGAAAGCACTGAAGCTTTCTTT,CSGGQGESTEAFF
TRBJ1-5,TRBV7-8,.,few,TGTGCCAGCAGCTCCCTTGCAGTGACAGACTTCTCTTTTGGGGGTCAGCCCCAGCATTTT,CASSSLAVTDFSFGGQPQHF
TRBJ1-2,TRBV7-9,.,.,TGTGCCAGCAGCCTTGACTTGACTAACTATGGCTACACCTTC,CASSLDLTNYGYTF
TRBJ2-2,TRBV9,TRBD1,.,TGTGCCAGCAGCGACAGGGGCGGGGAGCTGTTTTTT,CASSDRGGELFF
TRBJ1-2,TRBV5-1,.,.,TGCGCCAGCAGCTTGAGGAAGGGCGCGAGCTACACCTTC,CASSLRKGASYTF
TRBJ2-3,TRBV2,TRBD2,.,TGTGCCAGCAGCGCCCGGACTAGCGGGGGGGCAGATACGCAGTATTTT,CASSARTSGGADTQYF
TRBJ1-6,TRBV25-1,TRBD1,once,TGTGCCAGCAGTGACCGGACAGGGTCCTATAATTCACCCCTCCACTTT,CASSDRTGSYNSPLHF
TRBJ1-1,TRBV5-1,.,.,TGCGCCAGCAGCTTGGCAGGACAGATGAACACTGAAGCTTTCTTT,CASSLAGQMNTEAFF
TRBJ2-2,TRBV2,TRBD2,.,TGTGCCAGCAGTCCCGTTTTGGCGGGGGGGCCCTTTGCCTCTTCCGGGGAGCTGTTTTTT,CASSPVLAGGPFASSGELFF
TRBJ2-6,TRBV11-3,TRBD1,.,TGTGCCAGCAGTCGGGACAGGGGGTCGGCTGGGGCCAACGTCCTGACTTTC,CASSRDRGSAGANVLTF
TRBJ2-7,TRBV5-6,.,once,TGTGCCAGCAGCTCCTACTACGAGCAGTACTTC,CASSSYYEQYF
TRBJ1-2,TRBV10-3,TRBD1,.,TGTGCCATCAGTGGTCTCTCCCGGGACAGGGACGGCTACACCTTC,CAISGLSRDRDGYTF
TRBJ2-1,TRBV20-1,.,.,TGCAGTGCTAGAGTAGTCAATGAGCAGTTCTTC,CSARVVNEQFF
TRBJ1-2,TRBV4-3,TRBD1,.,TGCGCCAGCAGCCACCGACAGGGCGATGGCTACACCTTC,CASSHRQGDGYTF
TRBJ1-4,TRBV30,.,.,TGTGCCTGGAGTGTAAGGCCTAATGAAAAACTGTTTTTT,CAWSVRPNEKLFF
TRBJ1-1,TRBV29-1,.,.,TGCAGCGTTGAGGGCAGGAGGGGCACTGAAGCTTTCTTT,CSVEGRRGTEAFF
TRBJ2-4,TRBV19,.,many,TGTGCCAGTAGTTGGGGAGAAAACATTCAGTACTTC,CASSWGENIQYF
TRBJ2-7,TRBV7-3,.,.,TGTGCCAGCAGCTTGTCGAAGGGCTACGAGCAGTACTTC,CASSLSKGYEQYF
TRBJ2-3,TRBV7-3,TRBD2,.,TGTGCCAGCAGCGCCCGGGGGGGCGGATATACAGATACGCAGTATTTT,CASSARGGGYTDTQYF
TRBJ1-1,TRBV28,.,few,TGTGCCAGCACCCGGGGAGGGGCGAACACTGAAGCTTTCTTT,CASTRGGANTEAFF
TRBJ1-5,TRBV2,.,once,TGTGCCAGCCATCGGAGCAATCAGCCCCAGCATTTT,CASHRSNQPQHF
TRBJ2-7,TRBV4-3,.,once,TGCGCCAGCAGCCAAGATATCTACTCCTACGAGCAGTACTTC,CASSQDIYSYEQYF
TRBJ2-1,TRBV5-4,.,few,TGTGCCAGCAGCTTGGACACCTCCTACAATGAGCAGTTCTTC,CASSLDTSYNEQFF
TRBJ1-5,TRBV5-6,.,many,TGTGCCAGCAGCTCGCGGACAGGCAATCAGCCCCAGCATTTT,CASSSRTGNQPQHF
TRBJ2-5,TRBV10-3,.,.,TGTGCCATCGGAGGAGGAGAGACCCAGTACTTC,CAIGGGETQYF
TRBJ2-2,TRBV30,.,.,TGTGCCTGGAGTCTGAGGGGTAACACCGGGGAGCTGTTTTTT,CAWSLRGNTGELFF
TRBJ2-3,TRBV30,.,.,TGTGCCTGGAGTCTTACCCAATTGGATACGCAGTATTTT,CAWSLTQLDTQYF
TRBJ2-1,TRBV6-5,.,.,TGTGCCAGCAGGCACCCGGGAATCTCTGAGCAGTTCTTC,CASRHPGISEQFF
TRBJ2-5,TRBV2,.,once,TGTGCCAGCAGTGGAACGGGGCATGAGACCCAGTACTTC,CASSGTGHETQYF
TRBJ1-4,TRBV4-3,.,few,TGCGCCAGCAGCCACGAAGGGGTGAGGGAAAAACTGTTTTTT,CASSHEGVREKLFF
TRBJ1-1,TRBV7-2,TRBD1,few,TGTGCCAGCAGCTTAGCCACAGGGGAGACTGAAGCTTTCTTT,CASSLATGETEAFF
TRBJ1-1,TRBV7-9,TRBD1,few,TGTGCCAGCAGCCAGCGTACAGGGGGCAGCGCTGAAGCTTTCTTT,CASSQRTGGSAEAFF
TRBJ1-2,TRBV11-3,.,many,TGTGCCAGCAGCTTAGAAAGGACAGACGGCGACTATGGCTACACCTTC,CASSLERTDGDYGYTF
TRBJ2-1,TRBV11-2,.,few,TGTGCCAGCAGCACGGAGCTCTACAATGAGCAGTTCTTC,CASSTELYNEQFF
TRBJ2-1,TRBV5-1,.,.,TGCGCCAGCAGCTTGTCTGTTACCAACTACAATGAGCAGTTCTTC,CASSLSVTNYNEQFF
TRBJ1-4,TRBV14,.,.,TGTGCCAGCAGCCGCCGGGACGGTAATGAAAAACTGTTTTTT,CASSRRDGNEKLFF
TRBJ1-1,TRBV11-1,TRBD1,.,TGTGCCAGCAGCTTACGGACAGGGATGGTCATGAACACTGAAGCTTTCTTT,CASSLRTGMVMNTEAFF
TRBJ2-2,TRBV2,TRBD2,.,TGTGCCAGCAGTGACACTAGCGCGATAACGAACACCGGGGAGCTGTTTTTT,CASSDTSAITNTGELFF
TRBJ1-1,TRBV30,.,.,TGTGCCTGGAGATTCAGAGCTGAAGCTTTCTTT,CAWRFRAEAFF
TRBJ1-1,TRBV30,.,.,TGTGCCTGGAGTGTAATAGGGACATCCATGAACACTGAAGCTTTCTTT,CAWSVIGTSMNTEAFF
TRBJ2-1,TRBV11-2,TRBD2,few,TGTGCCAGCAGCTTAGAGGGGGGGTTGTCCTACAATGAGCAGTTCTTC,CASSLEGGLSYNEQFF
TRBJ1-1,TRBV27,TRBD1,.,TGTGCCAGCCAAGGACAGGACACTGAAGCTTTCTTT,CASQGQDTEAFF
TRBJ2-7,TRBV25-1,.,.,TGTGCCAGCAGTGTCCCCGGGACTGGCTACGAGCAGTACTTC,CASSVPGTGYEQYF
TRBJ1-4,TRBV4-1,.,.,TGCGCCAGCAGCCAAGTGGGCGAAAAACTGTTTTTT,CASSQVGEKLFF
TRBJ2-7,TRBV10-3,TRBD1,few,TGTGCCATCAGTGAGGGGGGACAGTTCCCCGAGCAGTACTTC,CAISEGGQFPEQYF